Sequencing of this T cell receptor (beta chain) was carried out in a study of T cells after yellow fever vaccination. Looking at the study overall: Preparation of the low-cell-number fractions used SMART-Seq v4 Ultra Low Input. Findings of the study overall: The study found a weaker secondary response that peaked faster, day 5 versus 15. After the booster, over 95% of CD4 and around nine tenths of CD8 primary-response clones were re-detected.

Germline CDR1 is SGHTA and CDR2 is FQGTGA. The CDR3 extends over 16 amino acids. Trimming removed 1 base from V and 3 bases from J, with 15 bases in between. The TCR cDNA carried a universal primer site and UMIs from 5'RACE template switching. TCRdb re-derived calls from the 5' RACE reads in MiXCR, one entry per CDR3 protein. This sample yields approximately 510,000 distinct CDR3 sequences, of which 21% are seen a single time; about a sixth belongs to the top ten. This clonotype was seen a handful of times. Its target is unknown. V usage is TRBV7-3 and J usage is TRBJ2-5; no definite D call. Sequences were derived from PBMCs, sampled 21 days after the first yellow fever vaccination. The receptor was derived from a man between 18 and 35 years old who received the YFV17D yellow fever vaccine. CDR3 amino acids: CASSLRGYGQKETQYF. The DNA of the CDR3 is TGTGCCAGCAGCTTAAGAGGCTACGGGCAGAAAGAGACCCAGTACTTC.